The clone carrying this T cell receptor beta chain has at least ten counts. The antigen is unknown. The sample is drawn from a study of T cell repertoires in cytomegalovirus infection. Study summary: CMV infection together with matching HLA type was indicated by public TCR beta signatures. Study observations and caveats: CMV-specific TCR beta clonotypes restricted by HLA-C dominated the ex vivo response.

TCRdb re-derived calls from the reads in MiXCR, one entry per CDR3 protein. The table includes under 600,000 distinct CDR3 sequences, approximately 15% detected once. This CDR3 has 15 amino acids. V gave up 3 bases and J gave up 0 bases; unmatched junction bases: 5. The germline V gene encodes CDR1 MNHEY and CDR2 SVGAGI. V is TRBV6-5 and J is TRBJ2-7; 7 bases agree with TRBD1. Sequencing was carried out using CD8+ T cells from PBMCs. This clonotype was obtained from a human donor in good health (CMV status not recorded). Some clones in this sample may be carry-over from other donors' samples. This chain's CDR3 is CASSYYRGSSYEQYF. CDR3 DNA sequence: TGTGCCAGCAGTTATTACAGGGGTTCCTCCTACGAGCAGTACTTC.